The text below deals with one T cell receptor (beta chain). What it binds is unknown. These data are taken from a study of chemoradiotherapy in HPV16-positive cancers. General observations from the study: Candidate HPV-specific clones and E7-related TCR motifs grew in tumor during treatment.

The repertoire was sequenced with immunoSEQ multiplex PCR; TCRdb's copy has only in-frame clones and lacks some. Of approximately 7,700 clones listed, roughly 84% were seen once; the top ten hold approximately 3.4%. Repertoires were sampled repeatedly during chemoradiotherapy. With 4 bases removed from V and 3 bases from J, the gap between germline ends came to 12 bases. The CDR3 has 15 residues. CDR1 and CDR2 (germline): LNHDA, SQIVND (reference sequence). This TCR was sampled from a human donor with HPV-associated anogenital cancer. The chain carries TRBV19 and TRBJ1-4, with D maybe TRBD1 (5 bases). Sequenced here: tumor tissue, sampled from a patient who underwent chemoradiotherapy. CDR3 amino acids: CASSTEGKPNEKLFF. Written as DNA, the CDR3 is TGTGCCAGTAGTACCGAGGGGAAGCCTAATGAAAAACTGTTTTTT.